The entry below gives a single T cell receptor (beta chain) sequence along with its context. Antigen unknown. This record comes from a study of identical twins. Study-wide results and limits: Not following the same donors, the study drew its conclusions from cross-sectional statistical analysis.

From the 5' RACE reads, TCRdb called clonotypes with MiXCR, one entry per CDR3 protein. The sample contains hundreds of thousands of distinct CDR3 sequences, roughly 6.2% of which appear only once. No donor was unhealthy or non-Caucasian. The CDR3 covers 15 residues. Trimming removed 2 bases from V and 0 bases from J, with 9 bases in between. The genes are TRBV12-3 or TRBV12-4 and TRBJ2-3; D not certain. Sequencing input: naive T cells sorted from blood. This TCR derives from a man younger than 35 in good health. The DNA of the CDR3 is TGTGCCAGCAGTTTATCGAGTGCTAGCACAGATACGCAGTATTTT. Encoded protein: CASSLSSASTDTQYF.